Shown below are 24 T cell receptor beta chains from a single sample sequenced in a study of vaccination and CD4 T cells after COVID-19. No antigen has been assigned to these receptors. The Oncomine TCR Beta short-read assay generated sequence data from the DNA of cultured CD4+ T cells. TCRdb redid the calling of the PCR reads with MiXCR, one entry per CDR3 protein. Seen here are 9,500 to 15,000 distinct CDR3 sequences, 30% observed once, and the top ten hold 23%. Regarding treatment: approximately 9-day PBMC culture with coronavirus spike peptide pools or control peptides (ViraFEST assay). Sequenced sample: cultured CD4+ T cells from blood. Receptors were obtained from a human donor with COVID-19.

This clonotype was observed a few times. The rearrangement joins TRBV15 to TRBJ2-5; 7 nucleotides line up with TRBD2. CDR3 length: 16 amino acids. The V gene end was trimmed by 0 bases and the J gene end by 5 bases; junction bases not matched to a gene: 9. The germline V gene has CDR1 LNHNV and CDR2 YYDKDF (reference sequence). The CDR3 DNA reads TGTGCCACCAGCAGAGATGGGTCGGCGGGGGTGGAGACCCAGTACTTC. This gives the protein CATSRDGSAGVETQYF.

This clonotype was seen only once. The V call is TRBV5-4, the J call TRBJ2-5, with 11 positions matching TRBD2. There are 17 residues in the CDR3. Germline CDR1 reads SGHNT; CDR2 reads YYREEE (reference sequence). The trim removed 4 bases at V and 5 bases at J, leaving 13 bases unmatched. The CDR3 region is CASSQFLVAGGRETQYF. The CDR3 nucleotides read TGTGCCAGCAGCCAATTTTTAGTAGCGGGGGGGCGGGAGACCCAGTACTTC.

A few counts support this clonotype. The chain joins TRBV20-1 to TRBJ1-2; no reliable D call. Germline lookup yields CDR1 DFQATT and CDR2 SNEGSKA (reference sequence). Trimming removed 0 bases at V and 5 bases at J, with 13 bases between. The CDR3 is 14 residues long. CDR3 residues: CSARDPSSGYGYTF. The CDR3 nucleotides are TGCAGTGCTAGAGATCCCTCATCGGGGTATGGCTACACCTTC.

V and J are TRBV6-2 or TRBV6-3 and TRBJ2-1; D remains ambiguous. There are 15 residues in the CDR3. Trimming shortened V by 2 bases and J by 3 bases, and 11 bases separated the two germline ends. The V gene's germline CDR1 is MNHEY and CDR2 SVGEGT. DNA for the CDR3: TGTGCCAGCAGTTACAAGAAAAAGCACTACAATGAGCAGTTCTTC. Protein sequence: CASSYKKKHYNEQFF.

The chain is built from TRBV27 and TRBJ1-2; D may be TRBD1 (5 bases). Germline V gives CDR1 MNHEY, CDR2 SMNVEV (reference sequence). CDR3 size: 13 residues. V was shortened by 4 bases and J by 4 bases, with 10 bases between the two germline ends. CDR3 coding DNA: TGTGCCAGCAGTTCAGGGAGAGCCTATGGCTACACCTTC. It codes for CASSSGRAYGYTF.

This clonotype was observed a handful of times. The J gene is TRBJ2-5, the V gene TRBV7-2, with 8 bases matching TRBD2. The V segment lost 5 bases and the J segment 2 bases; nucleotides outside the gene matches: 7. The CDR3 runs 15 residues. The germline V gene encodes CDR1 SGHTA and CDR2 FQGNSA. DNA of the CDR3: TGTGCCAGCAGCCGAACGGGGGGGGGACAAGAGACCCAGTACTTC. Translation: CASSRTGGGQETQYF.

The chain joins TRBV11-2 to TRBJ1-5, with D unclear. CDR1 is SGHAT, CDR2 FQNNGV, per germline. The CDR3 covers 14 residues. V gave up 1 base and J gave up 5 bases, with 9 bases separating them. Here the CDR3 reads CASSLGRVDQPQHF. In DNA form, the CDR3 reads TGTGCCAGCAGCTTAGGAAGGGTGGATCAGCCCCAGCATTTT.

This clonotype has only a few counts. The chain carries TRBV25-1 and TRBJ2-2; no clear D gene. Germline loops: CDR1 MGHDK, CDR2 SYGVNS. Trimming removed 3 bases at V and 4 bases at J, with 6 bases between. The CDR3 runs to 13 residues. The CDR3 spells CASSDSSTGELFF. CDR3 in DNA: TGTGCCAGCAGTGATTCATCCACCGGGGAGCTGTTTTTT.

The rearrangement links TRBV11-3 to TRBJ1-3; no definite D call. From germline, CDR1 is SGHNT and CDR2 YENEEA. The length of the CDR3 is 11 residues. Trimming stripped 2 bases from V and 8 bases from J, with 4 bases between. The CDR3 DNA sequence: TGTGCCAGCAGCTTAACGTACACCATATATTTT. Residues: CASSLTYTIYF. Drawing the rest from reference TRBV11-3 and TRBJ1-3, the complete variable domain is EAGVVQSPRYKIIEKKQPVAFWCNPISGHNTLYWYLQNLGQGPELLIRYENEEAVDDSQLPKDRFSAERLKGVDSTLKIQPAELGDSAVYLCASSLTYTIYFGEGSWLTVV.

This clonotype was counted only a few times. The chain carries TRBV7-3 and TRBJ2-3; D unclear. The CDR3 sequence is 14 residues long. CDR1 is SGHTA and CDR2 is FQGTGA in the germline V gene. V was cut by 4 bases and J by 5 bases, with 13 bases left in between. The CDR3 DNA reads TGTGCCAGCAGCTCCCTCAAGGAAGGAGATACGCAGTATTTT. This translates into CASSSLKEGDTQYF. The full variable domain, completed using reference TRBV7-3 and TRBJ2-3, is GAGVSQTPSNKVTEKGKYVELRCDPISGHTALYWYRQSLGQGPEFLIYFQGTGAADDSGLPNDRFFAVRPEGSVSTLKIQRTERGDSAVYLCASSSLKEGDTQYFGPGTRLTVL.

This clonotype has just a few counts. In DNA, the CDR3 is TGTGCCAGCAGTCGTGACAGGGCGTCCTCCTACGAGCAGTACTTC. Translating gives CASSRDRASSYEQYF. V is TRBV6-1 and J is TRBJ2-7; 7 bases match TRBD1. Germline trimming cut 5 bases from V and 0 bases from J; bases unmatched to any gene: 7. The CDR3 is 15 residues long. Germline V gene lookup returns CDR1 MNHNS and CDR2 SASEGT.

The chain recombines TRBV6-2 or TRBV6-3 with TRBJ1-5; D gene uncertain. This CDR3 has 16 residues. V was trimmed by 5 bases and J by 2 bases, leaving 16 bases between them. CDR1 MNHEY and CDR2 SVGEGT come from the germline V gene. CDR3 DNA: TGTGCCAGCAGTACAGAGAGTTTATTCTGCAATCAGCCCCAGCATTTT. This sequence encodes CASSTESLFCNQPQHF.

The genes are TRBV6-2 or TRBV6-3 and TRBJ2-3; D call uncertain. Germline V gene sequence: CDR1 MNHEY, CDR2 SVGEGT. This CDR3 comprises 15 residues. V dropped 5 bases and J dropped 1 base, with 13 bases sitting between them. The CDR3 spells CASSPVRLGTDTQYF. The DNA for the CDR3 is TGTGCCAGCAGTCCCGTTCGTCTCGGCACAGATACGCAGTATTTT.

The chain links TRBV5-1 to TRBJ1-1; 9 bases map to TRBD1. V lost 2 bases to trimming and J lost 1 base; unmatched junction nucleotides: 6. The CDR3 consists of 16 residues. CDR1 is SGHRS, CDR2 YFSETQ, per germline. The CDR3 DNA follows: TGCGCCAGCAGCTTTACCGGGACAGGGACGAACACTGAAGCTTTCTTT. Encoded protein: CASSFTGTGTNTEAFF.

This clonotype was counted a few times. The genes are TRBV28 and TRBJ1-4; D uncertain. CDR3 length: 11 residues. Germline V gives CDR1 MDHEN, CDR2 SYDVKM. Trimming removed 6 bases at V and 8 bases at J, with 7 bases between. CDR3 in amino acids: CASSLNEKLFF. DNA for the CDR3: TGTGCCAGCAGCCTGAACGAAAAACTGTTTTTT.

This clonotype appeared a few times. CDR3 bases: TGTGCCAGCAAAGCGGGGGGCTCAGTGCTTACGCAGTATTTT. Protein product: CASKAGGSVLTQYF. The rearrangement uses TRBV6-1 and TRBJ2-3, with TRBD2 matching 9 bases. The CDR3 sequence is 14 residues long. The germline V gene has CDR1 MNHNS and CDR2 SASEGT. J was trimmed by 8 bases and V by 7 bases; bases with no gene match: 10.

In its sample, this clonotype ranks as medium-sized (0.01 to 0.1%). The chain is built from TRBV11-2 and TRBJ1-5, with no clear D. The CDR3 has 15 amino acids. V lost 1 base and J lost 0, with 7 bases in between. The germline CDR1 and CDR2 sequences are SGHAT and FQNNGV. In nucleotides, the CDR3 is TGTGCCAGCAGCTTAGGGGGTCCTAGCAATCAGCCCCAGCATTTT. Amino acid sequence: CASSLGGPSNQPQHF.

This clonotype was observed a few times. V is TRBV10-1 and J is TRBJ1-2; 11 nucleotides line up with TRBD1. Germline CDR1 reads WNHNN; CDR2 reads SYGVQD (reference sequence). The CDR3 has 14 amino acids. After removal of 4 bases from V and 8 bases from J, the junction contained 6 bases not matched to a gene. The chain's CDR3 is CASSAGTGGRGYTF. CDR3 nucleotides: TGCGCCAGCAGTGCGGGGACAGGGGGACGGGGCTACACCTTC.

The CDR3 DNA reads TGTGCCAGCATTCTAATGGCTAGCGGGGGGGCAGAGACCCAGTACTTC. Its translation is CASILMASGGAETQYF. The chain has TRBV12-3 or TRBV12-4 and TRBJ2-5; 12 bases line up with TRBD2. V lost 7 bases and J lost 4; bases outside the gene matches: 10. The CDR3 length is 16 residues.

This chain links TRBV19 with TRBJ1-4; no reliable D call. Trimming cost V 3 bases and J 3 bases, with 17 bases left between them. This CDR3 contains 17 residues. CDR1 is LNHDA, CDR2 SQIVND, per germline (reference sequence). The CDR3 DNA is TGTGCCAGTAGTATGGCGAGGGTTCGTCTGGCTAATGAAAAACTGTTTTTT. Its translation: CASSMARVRLANEKLFF.

This clonotype was seen just once. V gene TRBV11-1 combines with J gene TRBJ1-2; D is unclear. Per germline, CDR1 SGHAT and CDR2 FQDESV (reference sequence). CDR3 length: 13 residues. Trimming took off 5 bases at V and 2 bases at J, with 9 bases between the two ends. The DNA for the CDR3 is TGTGCCAGCAGCCAGAGACGGAACTATGGCTACACCTTC. As protein: CASSQRRNYGYTF.

The gene calls are TRBV19 and TRBJ2-2, with D tentatively TRBD2 (5 bases). The CDR3 is made up of 15 amino acids. The germline gives CDR1 LNHDA, CDR2 SQIVND (reference sequence). Trimming pared 7 bases from V and 3 bases from J, leaving 15 bases between. CDR3 coding DNA: TGTGCCAGTACCCCCGTCCGGGGTTACACCGGGGAGCTGTTTTTT. Translation: CASTPVRGYTGELFF.

This clonotype was detected a few times. The CDR3 sequence is CSANDIAGQETQYF. The CDR3 DNA reads TGCAGTGCTAACGATATAGCGGGACAAGAGACCCAGTACTTC. This chain uses TRBV20-1 with TRBJ2-5; 8 positions match TRBD2. This CDR3 comprises 14 residues. Germline lookup yields CDR1 DFQATT and CDR2 SNEGSKA (reference sequence). The V segment lost 4 bases and the J segment 2 bases; nucleotides outside the gene matches: 6.

J is TRBJ2-3 and V is TRBV19, with TRBD2 matching over 8 bases. V trimming: 7 bases; J trimming: 4 bases; junction bases outside the gene matches: 10. Germline lookup yields CDR1 LNHDA and CDR2 SQIVND (reference sequence). This CDR3 has 15 residues. CDR3 loop: CASNKAGASSDTQYF. In DNA form, the CDR3 reads TGTGCCAGTAACAAAGCGGGGGCTAGCTCAGATACGCAGTATTTT.